One sample yielded the 14 T cell receptor beta chains listed below, sequenced in a study of tumor and adjacent non-tumor tissue in lung cancer. This sample's RNA came from whole unsorted tissue. Three rounds of nested PCR, following a modified ARM-PCR protocol, produced the TCRbeta library. One entry per CDR3 protein results from TCRdb running MiXCR on the multiplex PCR reads. Found here are 200,000 to 250,000 distinct CDR3 sequences, 60% to 85% of them singletons; the top ten hold about 25%. What was sequenced was lung tumor tissue. Source of these receptors: a man aged 55 to 70 with non-small cell lung cancer.

Ten or more counts support this clonotype. The CDR3 spells CASSFNPGGSDTQYF. CDR3 in DNA: TGTGCCAGCAGCTTCAATCCGGGAGGTTCAGATACGCAGTATTTT. The V call is TRBV11-2, the J call TRBJ2-3; 7 nucleotides align to TRBD2. Germline-derived CDR1 and CDR2 are SGHAT and FQNNGV. The CDR3 runs 15 residues. The junction had 7 bases not matched to a gene; V was cut back by 3 bases and J by 4 bases. Combining the CDR3 with reference TRBV11-2 and TRBJ2-3 gives the whole variable domain EAGVAQSPRYKIIEKRQSVAFWCNPISGHATLYWYQQILGQGPKLLIQFQNNGVVDDSQLPKDRFSAERLKGVDSTLKIQPAKLEDSAVYLCASSFNPGGSDTQYFGPGTRLTVL.

This chain uses TRBV11-1 with TRBJ2-1, with TRBD1 identical over 11 bases. Germline values: CDR1 SGHAT, CDR2 FQDESV (reference sequence). The CDR3 is made up of 16 amino acids. The CDR3 here is CVSNHAGTGGYNEQFF. CDR3 nucleotides: TGTGTTAGCAACCATGCCGGGACAGGGGGCTACAATGAGCAGTTCTTC.

Remarks on this clonotype: The conserved final phenylalanine or tryptophan is absent from the CDR3, which likely points to a read error. The chain combines TRBV11-2 with TRBJ2-3; TRBD2 matches 9 bases. Per the germline V gene, CDR1 is SGHAT and CDR2 is FQNNGV. The V gene end was trimmed by 7 bases and the J gene end by 1 base; junction bases not matched to a gene: 9. This CDR3 contains 16 residues. The CDR3 DNA reads TGTGCCAGCACCGCCAGAGCGGGGGGTGGCACAGATACGCAGTATTAT. Translation: CASTARAGGGTDTQYY.

Concerning this clonotype itself: This is likely a read error, given that the CDR3 carries no conserved phenylalanine or tryptophan at its end. This chain links TRBV20-1 with TRBJ2-5, with D perhaps given as TRBD1 or TRBD2 (5 bases each). Germline V gene sequence: CDR1 DFQATT, CDR2 SNEGSKA (reference sequence). The germline V and J ends were trimmed by 3 bases and 0 bases, with 11 bases remaining between them. CDR3 length equals 14 residues. The CDR3 reads CSARFGGHQETQYL. In DNA form, the CDR3 reads TGCAGTGCTAGGTTTGGGGGACACCAAGAGACCCAGTACTTA.

This sequence joins TRBV9 and TRBJ2-1; 7 bases align to TRBD2. V lost 4 bases to trimming and J lost 5 bases; unmatched junction nucleotides: 12. The CDR3 is made up of 16 amino acids. Germline loops: CDR1 SGDLS, CDR2 YYNGEE. CDR3 sequence reads: CASSLGGLAANNEQFF. The CDR3 DNA reads as TGTGCCAGCAGCCTTGGAGGTCTAGCGGCCAACAATGAGCAGTTCTTC.

As regards this clonotype: At one of its ends the junction is not consistent with the germline gene, which may arise from a read error. The V gene is TRBV20-1, the J gene TRBJ2-3, with 16 nucleotides matching TRBD2. The CDR3 runs 17 residues. Germline V gene lookup returns CDR1 DFQATT and CDR2 SNEGSKA (reference sequence). The CDR3 DNA follows: TGTAGTGCTCGGGGGACTAGCGGGAGGGAAGGACCAGATACGCAGTATTTT. This gives the protein CSARGTSGREGPDTQYF.

The chain carries TRBV29-1 and TRBJ2-3; 7 positions agree with TRBD2. CDR3 length: 15 residues. Germline V gives CDR1 SQVTM, CDR2 ANQGSEA. The ends lost 3 bases at V and 1 base at J; junction bases unmatched: 7. CDR3 DNA sequence: TGCAGCGTTGAGGGACTAACGGAGGGCACAGATACGCAGTATTTT. Translating it yields CSVEGLTEGTDTQYF.

A remark on this clonotype: At one boundary the junction diverges from the germline segment, which might be a read error. V usage is TRBV11-2 and J usage is TRBJ1-2, with TRBD1 identical over 8 bases. CDR1 SGHAT and CDR2 FQNNGV come from the germline V gene. This CDR3 is 18 amino acids long. CDR3 nucleotide sequence: TGTGCCTGCAGTCGTTCCCCCGGACAGGGAGGCCCGGCGAGTGGCTACACCTTC. The encoded protein is CACSRSPGQGGPASGYTF.

With regard to this clonotype: Its ends do not fully match the called genes, so a read error is possible. The V and J genes are TRBV20-1 and TRBJ1-2; 7 nucleotides match TRBD1. Germline V gene lookup returns CDR1 DFQATT and CDR2 SNEGSKA (reference sequence). The CDR3 totals 12 residues. The chain's CDR3 is CSTTDRVEGYIF. The CDR3, as DNA: TGCAGTACTACCGACAGGGTAGAAGGCTACATCTTC.

This clonotype was detected a few times. Likely a read error: the CDR3 ends without its conserved phenylalanine or tryptophan. V gene TRBV6-5 combines with J gene TRBJ2-7, with TRBD2 matching over 10 bases. CDR1 and CDR2 from the germline V gene are MNHEY and SVGAGI. The CDR3 sequence is 15 residues long. The CDR3 sequence: CASSYLAGVSYEQYS. As DNA, the CDR3 is TGTGCTAGCAGTTACCTAGCGGGAGTCTCCTACGAGCAGTACTCC.

The chain joins TRBV11-2 to TRBJ1-1; D might be TRBD1 (5 bases). The CDR3 spans 17 residues. The V gene's germline CDR1 is SGHAT and CDR2 FQNNGV. V was shortened by 8 bases and J by 1 base, with 23 bases between the two germline ends. The CDR3 spells CASSWAGIGAWNTEAFF. The CDR3 coding sequence is TGTGCCAGCTCCTGGGCTGGGATAGGGGCCTGGAACACTGAAGCTTTCTTT.

A note on this clonotype: At one of its ends the junction is not consistent with the germline gene, which may arise from a read error. V usage is TRBV7-9 and J usage is TRBJ2-7; D gene unclear. This CDR3 region has 14 residues. Germline CDR1 and CDR2: SEHNR and FQNEAQ (reference sequence). The CDR3 region is CASSPPGHPCELYF. The CDR3 DNA reads TGTGCCAGCAGCCCCCCGGGCCACCCCTGCGAGCTGTACTTC.

Details on this clonotype: The junction departs from the called germline gene at one end, perhaps through a read error. This rearrangement joins TRBV12-3 or TRBV12-4 to TRBJ2-1; the D gene is possibly TRBD1 (6 bases). There are 14 residues in the CDR3. In DNA form, the CDR3 reads TGTGCCAGCAGTCCGCCCTTCGACAGGAATGAGCAATTCTTC. Protein sequence: CASSPPFDRNEQFF.

In this sample, this clonotype turned up many times. The chain has TRBV11-3 and TRBJ2-5, with D possibly matching TRBD2 (7 bases). Germline V lookup: CDR1 SGHNT, CDR2 YENEEA. V lost 0 bases to trimming and J lost 1 base, with 12 bases between them. This CDR3 contains 16 residues. The CDR3 DNA reads as TGTGCCAGCAGCTTAGATAGTGGGGGGGCCCAAGAGACCCAGTACTTC. Amino acids: CASSLDSGGAQETQYF.